This T cell receptor beta chain appears in the sequencing data of a study of T cells in Graves' hyperthyroidism and ophthalmopathy. Study summary: Before treatment of any kind, peripheral blood was taken at initial diagnosis. Study-level findings and limits: Median prediction lead before ophthalmopathy onset was 6.5 months with the model.

The ends lost 7 bases at V and 5 bases at J; junction bases unmatched: 8. Per the germline V gene, CDR1 is MNHEY and CDR2 is SMNVEV (reference sequence). The CDR3 runs 14 residues. PBMCs came from less than 11 ml fresh peripheral blood. There were TCR beta CDR3 regions amplified from RNA transcripts. Carried out on the TCR CDR3, a first-round RT-PCR used the HTBI primer set. TCRdb reanalysed the multiplex PCR reads using MiXCR and keeps one entry per CDR3 protein. The sample carries hundreds of thousands of distinct CDR3 sequences, about 14% recorded once. This clonotype was found many times. Its target is unknown.

The rearrangement joins TRBV27 to TRBJ2-1; 7 bases fit TRBD2. Sequenced material: blood. The receptor was isolated from a man aged 18 to 29 with Graves' ophthalmopathy. For the CDR3, the DNA is TGTGCCAGCATGGGAGCTAGCGGAGACAATGAGCAGTTCTTC. Its protein is CASMGASGDNEQFF.